The rows below give T cell receptor beta chains drawn from one sample of a study of blood T cell repertoires in COVID-19. Sequencing used immunoSEQ multiplex PCR; TCRdb keeps in-frame clones, though not all of them. The table lists 150,000 to 200,000 clones, roughly nine tenths of them singletons. Sequencing was done on a sample of peripheral blood. The receptor set was obtained from a human donor in a cohort sampled during active COVID-19. The CDR3 runs from the conserved cysteine through the conserved F or W. D genes are given only for firm matches. A row's size may be missing; if present it is once, few, many or a size class.

TRBV28	TRBJ1-4	TRBD1	-	TGTGCCAGCAGTTTCCTCGGACAGGGGGCAACTAATGAAAAACTGTTTTTT	CASSFLGQGATNEKLFF
TRBV28	TRBJ2-7	-	-	TGTGCCAGCAAGCCTCCGGACTTGAGGGAGCAGTACTTC	CASKPPDLREQYF
TRBV28	TRBJ2-1	TRBD2	-	TGTGCCAGCAACACAAGGACTAGCGGGACGAAGTCCTACAATGAGCAGTTCTTC	CASNTRTSGTKSYNEQFF
TRBV5-1	TRBJ1-2	-	-	TGCGCCAGCAGCTTGGGGCAGGGCGTCGGCTATGGCTACACCTTC	CASSLGQGVGYGYTF
TRBV30	TRBJ1-5	-	-	TGTGCCTGGGGACCAGGGATGGATCAGCCCCAGCATTTT	CAWGPGMDQPQHF
TRBV7-2	TRBJ1-2	TRBD1	-	TGTGCCAGCAGCTCAGACGGGGGACAGGGCAGAATAGATGGCTACACCTTC	CASSSDGGQGRIDGYTF
TRBV25-1	TRBJ2-7	TRBD2	-	TGTGCCAGCAGTGAAGGGACTAGCGGTTCCTACGAGCAGTACTTC	CASSEGTSGSYEQYF
TRBV7-2	TRBJ2-7	TRBD1	-	TGTGCCAGCAGTCGGACAGGGGGTCGCTACGAGCAGTACTTC	CASSRTGGRYEQYF
TRBV10-3	TRBJ1-4	-	-	TGTGCCATCAGTGAGTCACAGGGTGGCGAAAAACTGTTTTTT	CAISESQGGEKLFF
TRBV7-6	TRBJ2-3	TRBD2	-	TGTGCCAGCAGCTTGACAGCGGGGGCCCACACAGATACGCAGTATTTT	CASSLTAGAHTDTQYF
TRBV7-6	TRBJ2-7	TRBD2	-	TGTGCCAGCAGCTCAGAACTAGCGGGGGCCTACGAGCAGTACTTC	CASSSELAGAYEQYF
TRBV7-8	TRBJ1-4	TRBD1	-	TGTGCCAGCAGCCCTCGGACAGGGGTTGAAAAACTGTTTTTT	CASSPRTGVEKLFF
TRBV3-1/TRBV3-2	TRBJ2-1	-	-	TGTGCCAGCAGCCGCCAGGCGGGGGCGGTTCTCAATGAGCAGTTCTTC	CASSRQAGAVLNEQFF
TRBV23-1	TRBJ1-5	TRBD1	-	TGCGCCAGCAGTCAATTTTTGGGGTGGTCGGGACAGAGCAATCAGCCCCAGCATTTT	CASSQFLGWSGQSNQPQHF
TRBV5-1	TRBJ1-1	-	-	TGCGCCAGCAGCTTGGAATCCGGAGAGGAAGCTTTCTTT	CASSLESGEEAFF
TRBV12-3/TRBV12-4	TRBJ1-4	TRBD1	-	TGTGCCAGCAGCCACGGACAGGGAATGACCCTGTTTTTT	CASSHGQGMTLFF
TRBV5-1	TRBJ2-7	TRBD2	-	TGCGCCAGCAGCTTCTTCGAGCGGGAGACCTCCGAGCAGTACTTC	CASSFFERETSEQYF
TRBV11-2	TRBJ2-3	TRBD1	-	TGTGCCAGCAGCTTAGGGGACAGGGGAGACACAGATACGCAGTATTTT	CASSLGDRGDTDTQYF
TRBV3-1/TRBV3-2	TRBJ2-2	-	-	TGTGCCAGCAGCCAAGACCCAAGACTAAGTATGGACACCGGGGAGCTGTTTTTT	CASSQDPRLSMDTGELFF
TRBV6-5	TRBJ2-1	TRBD2	-	TGTGCCAGCTCTCCTAGCGGTGGTGAGCAGTTCTTC	CASSPSGGEQFF
TRBV3-1/TRBV3-2	TRBJ2-7	TRBD2	-	TGTGCCAGCAGCCAAGGTTGGTGGGGGGGGGACGAGCAGTACTTC	CASSQGWWGGDEQYF
TRBV6-5	TRBJ2-2	-	-	TGTGCCAGCAGTTTCGAGTTACTAACCGGGGAGCTGTTTTTT	CASSFELLTGELFF
TRBV27	TRBJ2-3	TRBD2	-	TGTGCCAGCAGTCCTCAGCTAGCGGGAGGGCAGTATTTT	CASSPQLAGGQYF
TRBV11-3	TRBJ2-7	-	once	TGTGCCAGCAGCTTAGGCCAGGGTCTCTCCTACGAGCAGTACTTC	CASSLGQGLSYEQYF
TRBV7-9	TRBJ1-3	-	-	TGTGCCAGCAGCTTAGCTTGGAGACCACAGGGAGAGGGAAACACCATATATTTT	CASSLAWRPQGEGNTIYF